This TCR beta chain appears in the sequencing data of a study of Ad26.COV2.S vaccination and SARS-CoV-2 variants. Study summary: Ad26.COV2.S, an intramuscular injection, was given once or twice 56 days apart. Study-level results: An underestimation of total T cell responses may have resulted from the TCR breadth and depth analyses.

The table lists this clone with a count of one. Its antigen is currently unknown. The CDR3 extends over 12 amino acids. V was pared by 0 bases and J by 15 bases, with 13 bases between. Per germline, CDR1 SGHNT and CDR2 YYREEE (reference sequence). As for treatment: roughly 20 received Ad26.COV2.S at low or high dose, single or two shots; several received placebo; per-sample allocation not given. Collection of samples fell on day 63 after the first vaccine or placebo injection. The donor's status was that of an adult aged 18-55 years in Boston. Generated by immunoSEQ multiplex PCR, the TCRdb table keeps only in-frame clones and is missing some. The sample gives roughly 460,000 clones, 80% to 90% of which show up once; roughly 1.7% is in the top ten.

The specimen was peripheral blood, collected in a trial of Ad26.COV2.S vaccine versus placebo. The receptor was isolated from a person between 18 and 65 years old who received the Ad26.COV2.S COVID-19 vaccine or a placebo. The chain recombines TRBV5-4 with TRBJ2-1; D is unresolved. The CDR3 loop is CASSLDHLGRFF. CDR3 bases: TGTGCCAGCAGCTTGGACCATCTCGGGCGGTTCTTC. The full variable domain, its missing parts supplied by reference TRBV5-4 and TRBJ2-1, is ETGVTQSPTHLIKTRGQQVTLRCSSQSGHNTVSWYQQALGQGPQFIFQYYREEENGRGNFPPRFSGLQFPNYSSELNVNALELDDSALYLCASSLDHLGRFFGPGTRLTVL.